Listed below are T cell receptor beta chains from one sample, sequenced in a study of beta chain features in type 1 diabetes. Libraries were prepared by immunoSEQ multiplex PCR; TCRdb keeps only in-frame clonotypes and omits some of them. The sample shows 200,000 to 250,000 clones, 11% to 15% of them seen only once. The source material was naive CD4+ T cells from blood. The origin of the receptors is a man aged 25-40 years with type 1 diabetes. Both conserved end residues are part of each CDR3. A D gene is named only where the DNA matches it firmly. Only part of the rows carry a size: once, few, many, or a class if the clone is expanded.

clone_size: few; d_call: -; v_call: TRBV18; j_call: TRBJ2-5; cdr3_nt: TGTGCCAGCTCACCACAGAGGGGGGAGACCCAGTACTTC; cdr3_aa: CASSPQRGETQYF
clone_size: few; d_call: TRBD1; v_call: TRBV7-9; j_call: TRBJ2-1; cdr3_nt: TGTGCCAGCAGCTTACGGGACAGGGATTTTGAGCAGTTCTTC; cdr3_aa: CASSLRDRDFEQFF
clone_size: -; d_call: TRBD2; v_call: TRBV15; j_call: TRBJ2-1; cdr3_nt: TGTGCCACCAGCAGCAGGGGGCTAGCGGGAGGTAATGAGCAGTTCTTC; cdr3_aa: CATSSRGLAGGNEQFF
clone_size: few; d_call: -; v_call: TRBV7-9; j_call: TRBJ1-1; cdr3_nt: TGTGCCAGCAGCTTAGATTGGGAGGAAGCTTTCTTT; cdr3_aa: CASSLDWEEAFF
clone_size: -; d_call: TRBD1; v_call: TRBV30; j_call: TRBJ1-1; cdr3_nt: TGTGCCTGGAAGGGGACAGGGGGGAACACTGAAGCTTTCTTT; cdr3_aa: CAWKGTGGNTEAFF
clone_size: -; d_call: TRBD2; v_call: TRBV6-6; j_call: TRBJ2-5; cdr3_nt: TGTGCCAGCAGCCACCCACTAGCGGGAGACGAGACCCAGTACTTC; cdr3_aa: CASSHPLAGDETQYF
clone_size: few; d_call: TRBD2; v_call: TRBV6-6; j_call: TRBJ2-1; cdr3_nt: TGTGCCAGCAGTCCCCCCGGGACTAGCGCTCCGGAGCAGTTCTTC; cdr3_aa: CASSPPGTSAPEQFF
clone_size: -; d_call: TRBD1; v_call: TRBV19; j_call: TRBJ2-7; cdr3_nt: TGTGCCAGTAGTTCGGGACAGGGAGACGAGCAGTACTTC; cdr3_aa: CASSSGQGDEQYF
clone_size: few; d_call: -; v_call: TRBV29-1; j_call: TRBJ2-2; cdr3_nt: TGCAGCGCTTACGGGTTAGCGAACACCGGGGAGCTGTTTTTT; cdr3_aa: CSAYGLANTGELFF
clone_size: few; d_call: TRBD1; v_call: TRBV2; j_call: TRBJ1-1; cdr3_nt: TGTGCCCGCGAGTGGAGGACAGGGTCCTTCATGAACACTGAAGCTTTCTTT; cdr3_aa: CAREWRTGSFMNTEAFF
clone_size: few; d_call: -; v_call: TRBV11-2; j_call: TRBJ2-7; cdr3_nt: TGTGCCAGCAGCTTACGGGGTTCCTACGAGCAGTACTTC; cdr3_aa: CASSLRGSYEQYF
clone_size: few; d_call: TRBD1; v_call: TRBV4-1; j_call: TRBJ2-7; cdr3_nt: TGCGCCAGCAGCCAAGTATTCGGGACAGATTTCTACGAGCAGTACTTC; cdr3_aa: CASSQVFGTDFYEQYF
clone_size: few; d_call: -; v_call: TRBV6-5; j_call: TRBJ2-5; cdr3_nt: TGTGCCAGCAGTTACCACACAGGGAGGGGAGAGACCCAGTACTTC; cdr3_aa: CASSYHTGRGETQYF
clone_size: -; d_call: -; v_call: TRBV4-1; j_call: TRBJ1-1; cdr3_nt: TGCGCCAGCAGCCAAGACAGGGTGAACACTGAAGCTTTCTTT; cdr3_aa: CASSQDRVNTEAFF
clone_size: -; d_call: -; v_call: TRBV7-8; j_call: TRBJ1-5; cdr3_nt: TGTTCACCCCCCGCCCCGGGAGTTCATCAGCCCCAGCATTTT; cdr3_aa: CSPPAPGVHQPQHF
clone_size: few; d_call: -; v_call: TRBV5-4; j_call: TRBJ1-5; cdr3_nt: TGTGCCAGCAGCTTGGGACAGAATCAGCCCCAGCATTTT; cdr3_aa: CASSLGQNQPQHF
clone_size: -; d_call: -; v_call: TRBV21-1; j_call: TRBJ2-1; cdr3_nt: TGTGCCAGCCCTGGAGTGGACAATGAGCAGTTCTTC; cdr3_aa: CASPGVDNEQFF
clone_size: few; d_call: TRBD2; v_call: TRBV7-9; j_call: TRBJ2-1; cdr3_nt: TGTGCCAGCAGCTTAGTCGGGACTAGCACCCATGAGCAGTTCTTC; cdr3_aa: CASSLVGTSTHEQFF
clone_size: -; d_call: TRBD1; v_call: TRBV5-1; j_call: TRBJ1-2; cdr3_nt: TGCGCCAGCAGCCGTACGACAGGGCCCTATGGCTACACCTTC; cdr3_aa: CASSRTTGPYGYTF
clone_size: -; d_call: TRBD2; v_call: TRBV9; j_call: TRBJ2-2; cdr3_nt: TGTGCCAGCAGCGTAGTTCCAGGACTAGTTGCCGGGGAGCTGTTTTTT; cdr3_aa: CASSVVPGLVAGELFF
clone_size: few; d_call: TRBD1; v_call: TRBV29-1; j_call: TRBJ2-5; cdr3_nt: TGCAGCGTTGAGACAGGGGGAGGACAGACCCAGTACTTC; cdr3_aa: CSVETGGGQTQYF
clone_size: few; d_call: TRBD2; v_call: TRBV6-5; j_call: TRBJ2-3; cdr3_nt: TGTGCCAGCGGGATAGGCGGGAGGCCGGGAGATACGCAGTATTTT; cdr3_aa: CASGIGGRPGDTQYF
clone_size: -; d_call: -; v_call: TRBV5-1; j_call: TRBJ2-1; cdr3_nt: TGCGCCAGCAGCTTGCGACTCGGCAGGGATTACAATGAGCAGTTCTTC; cdr3_aa: CASSLRLGRDYNEQFF
clone_size: few; d_call: TRBD1; v_call: TRBV30; j_call: TRBJ1-5; cdr3_nt: TGTGCCTGGAGCCGTCCCGGGACAGGGATGAGCAATCAGCCCCAGCATTTT; cdr3_aa: CAWSRPGTGMSNQPQHF